The clone carrying this T cell receptor (beta chain) showed up just once. The sample originates from a study of control samples from healthy donors and cancer patients. Profiled with immunoSEQ multiplex PCR; TCRdb holds only in-frame clones, not every one. The sample consists of under 70,000 clones, 87% of them appearing once. The CDR3 is 9 residues long. Trimming shortened V by 5 bases and J by 11 bases, and 4 bases separated the two germline ends. Looked up from germline, CDR1 is SGHNT and CDR2 is YENEEA. V is TRBV11-3 and J is TRBJ1-5; D unclear. The source material was PBMCs. The sequence came from a man aged 60-69 years with head and neck cancer. The CDR3 here is CASSGAQHF. The DNA of the CDR3 is TGTGCCAGCAGCGGTGCCCAGCATTTT.